Shown below are 29 T cell receptor beta chains from a single sample sequenced in a study of blood T cell repertoires in COVID-19. Only in-frame clones appear in the TCRdb table, and some are missing; sequencing was by immunoSEQ multiplex PCR. The table includes 100,000 or so clones, around 88% detected once. Sequencing used peripheral blood. These receptors came from a man aged 60 to 75 with acute or convalescent COVID-19.

The chain combines TRBV7-3 with TRBJ2-2; a possible D gene is TRBD2 (6 bases). Trimming removed 2 bases from V and 7 bases from J, with 14 bases in between. Germline V lookup: CDR1 SGHTA, CDR2 FQGTGA. There are 15 residues in the CDR3. The CDR3 DNA sequence: TGTGCCAGCAGCTTAGGGGGGAGTTATATCGGGGAGCTGTTTTTT. This sequence encodes CASSLGGSYIGELFF.

The chain couples TRBV9 to TRBJ1-4, with a weak D call TRBD1 (5 bases). Germline assignment: CDR1 SGDLS and CDR2 YYNGEE. V shed 3 bases and J shed 5 bases, with 17 bases lying between them. The CDR3 has 16 amino acids. The CDR3 DNA sequence: TGTGCCAGCAGCGCGGGGGGACCATCCCGGAATGAAAAACTGTTTTTT. Translated: CASSAGGPSRNEKLFF.

This clone was counted once. The chain employs TRBV14 and TRBJ1-1; D gene unclear. The CDR3 covers 13 residues. V lost 5 bases and J lost 2, with 9 bases in between. Germline V lookup: CDR1 SGHDN, CDR2 FVKESK. In DNA form, the CDR3 reads TGTGCCAGCAGCTTCAGCGGAAACACTGAAGCTTTCTTT. Amino acid sequence: CASSFSGNTEAFF.

This clone was observed a single time. J is TRBJ2-7 and V is TRBV30; TRBD1 aligns across 7 bases. This CDR3 contains 14 residues. Trimming cost V 6 bases and J 2 bases; bases outside gene matches: 10. Germline-derived CDR1 and CDR2 are GTSNPN and SVGIG (reference sequence). The CDR3 reads CACLGTVMAYEQYF. The CDR3 nucleotides are TGTGCCTGCCTCGGGACAGTGATGGCCTACGAGCAGTACTTC.

The J gene is TRBJ2-5, the V gene TRBV5-4; 8 bases match TRBD2. CDR3 length: 14 residues. Germline-derived CDR1 and CDR2 are SGHNT and YYREEE (reference sequence). After removal of 3 bases from V and 7 bases from J, the junction contained 8 bases not matched to a gene. Here the CDR3 reads CASSSRGGPMTQYF. CDR3 DNA: TGTGCCAGCAGCTCACGGGGGGGGCCGATGACCCAGTACTTC. Supplemented by reference TRBV5-4 and TRBJ2-5, the full variable domain reads ETGVTQSPTHLIKTRGQQVTLRCSSQSGHNTVSWYQQALGQGPQFIFQYYREEENGRGNFPPRFSGLQFPNYSSELNVNALELDDSALYLCASSSRGGPMTQYFGPGTRLLVL.

V usage is TRBV30 and J usage is TRBJ2-5, with TRBD1 as a possible D gene (6 bases). Germline CDR1 reads GTSNPN; CDR2 reads SVGIG (reference sequence). With 2 bases removed from V and 0 bases from J, the gap between germline ends came to 19 bases. This CDR3 spans 17 amino acids. The chain's CDR3 is CAWSSGRQATYQETQYF. The CDR3 nucleotides are TGTGCCTGGAGTAGTGGGAGACAGGCCACGTACCAAGAGACCCAGTACTTC.

This CDR3 is CASTPPGQRTEAFF. DNA of the CDR3: TGTGCCAGTACCCCCCCTGGCCAGAGGACTGAAGCTTTCTTT. V and J are TRBV19 and TRBJ1-1; D uncertain. The V and J ends lost 7 bases and 5 bases respectively, with 17 bases between them. This CDR3 comprises 14 residues. CDR1 is LNHDA and CDR2 is SQIVND in the germline V gene (reference sequence). Using reference TRBV19 and TRBJ1-1 for the parts outside the CDR3, the full variable domain is DGGITQSPKYLFRKEGQNVTLSCEQNLNHDAMYWYRQDPGQGLRLIYYSQIVNDFQKGDIAEGYSVSREKKESFPLTVTSAQKNPTAFYLCASTPPGQRTEAFFGQGTRLTVV.

CDR3 sequence (DNA): TGCGCCAGCAGCTTGACAGGACAGTCCCCTAAAGAGACCCAGTACTTC. Its translation: CASSLTGQSPKETQYF. The genes are TRBV5-1 and TRBJ2-5, with TRBD1 as a possible D gene (6 bases). V lost 1 base, J lost 3 bases, and 16 bases lay in between. Germline lookup yields CDR1 SGHRS and CDR2 YFSETQ. The CDR3 is made up of 16 amino acids.

This clone was counted a single time. The chain joins TRBV24-1 to TRBJ2-5; 7 bases fit TRBD1. J was trimmed by 1 base and V by 0 bases; bases with no gene match: 7. CDR1 and CDR2 from the germline V gene are KGHDR and SFDVKD. The CDR3 is made up of 17 amino acids. The CDR3 sequence: CATSDLRGPGGQETQYF. CDR3 in DNA: TGTGCCACCAGTGATTTGAGGGGGCCAGGGGGCCAAGAGACCCAGTACTTC.

The chain couples TRBV7-7 to TRBJ2-2, with D tentatively TRBD2 (6 bases). Trimming left V 5 bases short and J 2 bases short, with 12 bases between. Germline V gene sequence: CDR1 SSHAT, CDR2 FNYEAQ (reference sequence). The CDR3 has 15 amino acids. The CDR3 spells CASSLGLLNTGELFF. The DNA for the CDR3 is TGTGCCAGCAGCCTGGGACTTTTAAACACCGGGGAGCTGTTTTTT.

The CDR3 protein is CASSVEGTGEGGYTF. The CDR3 DNA sequence: TGTGCCAGCAGCGTAGAAGGGACAGGGGAGGGTGGCTACACCTTC. V usage is TRBV9 and J usage is TRBJ1-2; 10 bases map to TRBD1. Per germline, CDR1 SGDLS and CDR2 YYNGEE. With V trimmed by 0 bases and J by 7 bases, 6 bases remained unmatched. This CDR3 region has 15 residues.

This chain connects TRBV19 to TRBJ2-7; 8 bases map to TRBD2. Germline-derived CDR1 and CDR2 are LNHDA and SQIVND (reference sequence). There are 15 residues in the CDR3. The V segment lost 4 bases and the J segment 7 bases; nucleotides outside the gene matches: 12. The CDR3 protein is CASSTTGGPLGEQYF. The CDR3 DNA follows: TGTGCCAGTAGTACAACGGGAGGGCCTCTTGGGGAGCAGTACTTC. The full variable domain, its missing parts supplied by reference TRBV19 and TRBJ2-7, is DGGITQSPKYLFRKEGQNVTLSCEQNLNHDAMYWYRQDPGQGLRLIYYSQIVNDFQKGDIAEGYSVSREKKESFPLTVTSAQKNPTAFYLCASSTTGGPLGEQYFGPGTRLTVT.

V gene TRBV10-3 combines with J gene TRBJ2-5; possible D gene TRBD1, 6 bases. This CDR3 contains 13 residues. Germline V CDR1 and CDR2: ENHRY, SYGVKD. The ends were cut back, 4 bases at V and 5 bases at J, with 11 bases in the middle. CDR3 DNA: TGTGCCATCAGTGCACAGGGTGACGAGACCCAGTACTTC. Translating it yields CAISAQGDETQYF.

The V and J genes are TRBV19 and TRBJ2-1; the match to TRBD2 covers 8 bases. Unmatched junction bases numbered 12, after V lost 5 bases and J lost 9 bases. Germline CDR1 LNHDA, CDR2 SQIVND (reference sequence). The CDR3 totals 15 residues. The chain's CDR3 is CASSPGRAGVSEQFF. The CDR3, as DNA: TGTGCCAGTAGTCCCGGGAGGGCTGGGGTCAGTGAGCAGTTCTTC.

The chain is built from TRBV12-5 and TRBJ2-7, with 7 positions matching TRBD1. This CDR3 has 17 amino acids. Germline CDR1 LGHNT, CDR2 FRNRAP. J lost 0 bases, V lost 6 bases, and 14 bases had no gene match. The CDR3 region has the DNA TGTGCTAGTGGCACGTACAACGGACAGGCGAGCTCCTACGAGCAGTACTTC. It encodes CASGTYNGQASSYEQYF.

The chain couples TRBV5-1 to TRBJ2-7; TRBD1 aligns across 9 bases. This CDR3 comprises 14 residues. Germline CDR1 and CDR2: SGHRS and YFSETQ. V was pared by 0 bases and J by 3 bases, with 1 base of the junction left unmatched. CDR3 DNA sequence: TGCGCCAGCAGCTTGGGGACAGGGGTCTACGAGCAGTACTTC. This gives the protein CASSLGTGVYEQYF.

This clone was detected once. The rearrangement joins TRBV27 to TRBJ2-7; TRBD1 matches at 8 bases. CDR3 length: 14 residues. V lost 6 bases and J lost 7; bases outside the gene matches: 11. In germline, CDR1 is MNHEY, CDR2 SMNVEV (reference sequence). Written as DNA, the CDR3 is TGTGCCAGCAGCCCTACCGGACAGGGCAAGGAGCAGTACTTC. This translates into CASSPTGQGKEQYF.

This clone was counted a few times. The chain is built from TRBV4-1 and TRBJ2-6; D is unclear. In germline, CDR1 is MGHRA, CDR2 YSYEKL. V was pared by 3 bases and J by 2 bases, with 5 bases between. The CDR3 is made up of 14 amino acids. The CDR3 spells CASSHNTGANVLTF. The CDR3 nucleotides read TGCGCCAGCAGCCACAACACTGGGGCCAACGTCCTGACTTTC.

The CDR3 sequence: CASSPRLAGGYGEQYF. The CDR3 DNA reads as TGTGCCAGTAGTCCGAGACTAGCGGGAGGGTATGGCGAGCAGTACTTC. The chain combines TRBV19 with TRBJ2-7; 14 bases align to TRBD2. This CDR3 contains 16 residues. CDR1 and CDR2 (germline): LNHDA, SQIVND (reference sequence). The J segment lost 6 bases and the V segment lost 5 bases, leaving 9 bases of the junction unmatched.

V gene TRBV21-1 combines with J gene TRBJ2-3; the table's D call, TRBD2, has no DNA check behind it. TRBV21-1 is classified as a pseudogene. This CDR3 spans 17 amino acids. CDR3 sequence: CASSTQILDFSTDTQYF. CDR3 coding DNA: TGTGCCAGCAGCACCCAAATACTCGACTTCAGCACAGATACGCAGTATTTT.

The V gene is TRBV5-1, the J gene TRBJ1-4; tentative D call: TRBD1 (5 bases). The CDR3 is 15 amino acids. V was cut by 3 bases and J by 4 bases, with 13 bases left in between. Germline CDR1 reads SGHRS; CDR2 reads YFSETQ. The CDR3 bases are TGCGCCAGCAGCTCCACACAGGCGAGTAATGAAAAACTGTTTTTT. Amino acid sequence: CASSSTQASNEKLFF.

The chain employs TRBV5-4 and TRBJ2-5, with 12 positions matching TRBD2. V dropped 1 base and J dropped 5; count of bases not matched to a gene: 3. From germline, CDR1 is SGHNT and CDR2 YYREEE (reference sequence). The CDR3 contains 15 residues. The DNA for the CDR3 is TGTGCCAGCAGCTTGTCTAGCGGGGGGGCGGAGACCCAGTACTTC. Its protein is CASSLSSGGAETQYF. Using reference TRBV5-4 and TRBJ2-5 for the parts outside the CDR3, the full variable domain is ETGVTQSPTHLIKTRGQQVTLRCSSQSGHNTVSWYQQALGQGPQFIFQYYREEENGRGNFPPRFSGLQFPNYSSELNVNALELDDSALYLCASSLSSGGAETQYFGPGTRLLVL.

This clone was counted once. The chain couples TRBV4-1 to TRBJ2-1, with a possible D match to TRBD2 (5 bases). There are 15 residues in the CDR3. The germline V gene has CDR1 MGHRA and CDR2 YSYEKL. Trimming shortened V by 0 bases and J by 7 bases, and 13 bases separated the two germline ends. The CDR3 sequence is CASSQESADWNEQFF. The CDR3 bases are TGCGCCAGCAGCCAAGAGTCAGCGGACTGGAATGAGCAGTTCTTC.

The chain uses TRBV18 and TRBJ1-4; D possibly corresponds to TRBD1 (6 bases). V lost 5 bases to trimming and J lost 3 bases, with 13 bases between them. This CDR3 comprises 15 residues. The germline V gene encodes CDR1 KGHSH and CDR2 LQKENI. The CDR3 here is CASSTNGTPNEKLFF. Here the CDR3 DNA reads TGTGCCAGCTCAACGAACGGGACACCTAATGAAAAACTGTTTTTT.

The chain joins TRBV5-6 to TRBJ2-1; D possibly corresponds to TRBD1 (5 bases). The CDR3 totals 14 residues. Germline V gene sequence: CDR1 SGHDT, CDR2 YYEEEE. The V end was cut by 0 bases, the J end by 4 bases, with 8 bases between. CDR3 residues: CASSLVQVYNEQFF. The CDR3 DNA reads as TGTGCCAGCAGCTTGGTACAGGTGTACAATGAGCAGTTCTTC. The full variable domain, in which reference TRBV5-6 and TRBJ2-1 provide the parts outside the CDR3, is DAGVTQSPTHLIKTRGQQVTLRCSPKSGHDTVSWYQQALGQGPQFIFQYYEEEERQRGNFPDRFSGHQFPNYSSELNVNALLLGDSALYLCASSLVQVYNEQFFGPGTRLTVL.

The V call is TRBV5-1, the J call TRBJ2-7, with 8 bases that match TRBD2. CDR3 length equals 14 residues. V lost 1 base to trimming and J lost 5 bases; unmatched junction nucleotides: 5. Germline values: CDR1 SGHRS, CDR2 YFSETQ. The chain's CDR3 is CASSLSGGGDEQYF. The DNA for the CDR3 is TGCGCCAGCAGCTTGAGCGGGGGCGGGGACGAGCAGTACTTC.

The chain links TRBV5-1 to TRBJ2-2; TRBD1 matches 7 bases. CDR1 SGHRS and CDR2 YFSETQ come from the germline V gene. J gave up 6 bases and V 4 bases, and 9 bases lay outside the gene matches. This CDR3 region has 15 residues. The CDR3 loop reads CASSPERGRAGELFF. For the CDR3, the DNA is TGCGCCAGCAGCCCCGAGAGGGGGCGGGCCGGGGAGCTGTTTTTT. The full variable domain, in which reference TRBV5-1 and TRBJ2-2 provide the parts outside the CDR3, is KAGVTQTPRYLIKTRGQQVTLSCSPISGHRSVSWYQQTPGQGLQFLFEYFSETQRNKGNFPGRFSGRQFSNSRSEMNVSTLELGDSALYLCASSPERGRAGELFFGEGSRLTVL.

The chain is built from TRBV27 and TRBJ1-2, with 8 bases aligning to TRBD1. The trim removed 5 bases at V and 8 bases at J, leaving 7 bases unmatched. This CDR3 comprises 13 residues. The germline gives CDR1 MNHEY, CDR2 SMNVEV (reference sequence). For the CDR3, the DNA is TGTGCCAGCAGTCACGACAGGGGCTACGGCTACACCTTC. This codes for CASSHDRGYGYTF.

The chain employs TRBV5-1 and TRBJ2-3; perhaps TRBD1 as D (5 bases). Germline V gene lookup returns CDR1 SGHRS and CDR2 YFSETQ. CDR3 size: 15 residues. Trimming stripped 2 bases from V and 0 bases from J, with 10 bases between. The CDR3 nucleotides read TGCGCCAGCAGCTTCTTAGACAGAAGCACAGATACGCAGTATTTT. Amino acids: CASSFLDRSTDTQYF.